These 23 T cell receptor beta chains were sequenced from one sample in a study of radiation and T cells in renal cell carcinoma. Assay: immunoSEQ multiplex PCR; the TCRdb copy retains only in-frame clones and omits some. Of 18,000 or so clones listed, over 50% are singletons. Described treatment: treatment-naive control, cytoreductive nephrectomy. The sample consisted of tumor tissue, taken from a patient whose treatment was nephrectomy without radiotherapy. Source of these receptors: a man aged 45-65 years with renal cell carcinoma.

This clone was seen a single time. The chain is built from TRBV5-6 and TRBJ2-1; D gene unclear. Germline CDR1 is SGHDT and CDR2 is YYEEEE. The CDR3 extends over 16 amino acids. Trimming left V 1 base short and J 7 bases short, with 18 bases between. The CDR3 DNA sequence: TGTGCCAGCAGCTTGTGGGAAGCTGTCTCATGGAATGAGCAGTTCTTC. This gives the protein CASSLWEAVSWNEQFF.

The chain employs TRBV19 and TRBJ2-5; tentative D call: TRBD1 (5 bases). CDR3 size: 14 residues. Germline lookup yields CDR1 LNHDA and CDR2 SQIVND (reference sequence). V gave up 9 bases and J gave up 1 base, with 15 bases separating them. The CDR3 DNA reads as TGTGCCAGCAGGACCACAGGTACCCAAGAGACCCAGTACTTC. Translated, it gives CASRTTGTQETQYF. Drawing the rest from reference TRBV19 and TRBJ2-5, the complete variable domain is DGGITQSPKYLFRKEGQNVTLSCEQNLNHDAMYWYRQDPGQGLRLIYYSQIVNDFQKGDIAEGYSVSREKKESFPLTVTSAQKNPTAFYLCASRTTGTQETQYFGPGTRLLVL.

The rearrangement uses TRBV5-8 and TRBJ2-1; D might be TRBD2 (6 bases). Germline V gene data show CDR1 as SGHTS and CDR2 as YDEGEE. This CDR3 contains 14 residues. The germline V and J ends were trimmed by 5 bases and 3 bases, with 12 bases remaining between them. CDR3 sequence (DNA): TGTGCCAGCAGTTCCGGGACTTACTACAATGAGCAGTTCTTC. Amino acids: CASSSGTYYNEQFF. Full variable domain (outside the CDR3, taken from reference TRBV5-8 and TRBJ2-1): EAGVTQSPTHLIKTRGQQATLRCSPISGHTSVYWYQQALGLGLQFLLWYDEGEERNRGNFPPRFSGRQFPNYSSELNVNALELEDSALYLCASSSGTYYNEQFFGPGTRLTVL.

This rearrangement joins TRBV19 to TRBJ1-4, with TRBD1 as a possible D gene (6 bases). The CDR3 has 15 residues. Between the trimmed V and J ends, which lost 4 bases and 10 bases, there was a span of 19 bases. Per the germline V gene, CDR1 is LNHDA and CDR2 is SQIVND (reference sequence). CDR3 protein: CASSTPRTDITKLFF. CDR3 DNA sequence: TGTGCCAGTAGTACACCGAGGACAGATATAACAAAACTGTTTTTT.

In its sample, this clone ranks as medium-sized (0.01 to 0.1%). The chain couples TRBV7-8 to TRBJ1-1; 9 nucleotides align to TRBD1. V trimming: 3 bases; J trimming: 5 bases; junction bases outside the gene matches: 1. This CDR3 has 13 residues. The germline V gene encodes CDR1 SGHVS and CDR2 FQNEAQ. The CDR3: CASSFDRGTEAFF. In DNA form, the CDR3 reads TGTGCCAGCAGCTTCGACAGGGGGACTGAAGCTTTCTTT.

This clone was observed a few times. This chain links TRBV9 with TRBJ2-2; D is unresolved. V was shortened by 4 bases and J by 8 bases, with 15 bases between the two germline ends. This CDR3 region has 14 residues. Looked up from germline, CDR1 is SGDLS and CDR2 is YYNGEE. The CDR3 sequence is CASSPRPAEGELFF. CDR3 nucleotide sequence: TGTGCCAGCAGCCCCAGACCGGCGGAGGGGGAGCTGTTTTTT. Full variable domain (rest looked up from reference TRBV9 and TRBJ2-2): DSGVTQTPKHLITATGQRVTLRCSPRSGDLSVYWYQQSLDQGLQFLIQYYNGEERAKGNILERFSAQQFPDLHSELNLSSLELGDSALYFCASSPRPAEGELFFGEGSRLTVL.

V and J are TRBV29-1 and TRBJ2-5, with D uncertain. The CDR3 covers 10 residues. The germline V and J ends were trimmed by 7 bases and 2 bases, with 5 bases remaining between them. Per germline, CDR1 SQVTM and CDR2 ANQGSEA. The CDR3 nucleotides are TGCAGCGGTGGGCAAGAGACCCAGTACTTC. This gives the protein CSGGQETQYF.

This clone has only a few counts. J is TRBJ1-2 and V is TRBV7-9; D gene unclear. Germline V gene lookup returns CDR1 SEHNR and CDR2 FQNEAQ (reference sequence). The V end was cut by 5 bases, the J end by 1 base, with 2 bases between. The CDR3 is made up of 11 amino acids. The CDR3 loop reads CASSVNYGYTF. In nucleotides, the CDR3 is TGTGCCAGCAGCGTTAACTATGGCTACACCTTC.

This clone was picked up a small number of times. The V gene is TRBV15, the J gene TRBJ2-3; D is unresolved. In germline, CDR1 is LNHNV, CDR2 YYDKDF (reference sequence). V lost 5 bases, J lost 2 bases, and 17 bases lay in between. This CDR3 region has 16 residues. The CDR3 here is CATSELRVQHTDTQYF. The DNA of the CDR3 is TGTGCCACCAGCGAACTCCGGGTACAGCACACAGATACGCAGTATTTT.

This chain joins TRBV6-4 and TRBJ2-3, with D possibly being TRBD2 (7 bases). The CDR3 extends over 14 amino acids. Germline-derived CDR1 and CDR2 are MRHNA and SNTAGT. V lost 2 bases and J lost 2, with 8 bases in between. CDR3 in amino acids: CASSDGGATDTQYF. CDR3 coding DNA: TGTGCCAGCAGTGACGGGGGGGCCACAGATACGCAGTATTTT.

This chain links TRBV6-1 with TRBJ2-7; TRBD1 agrees at 7 bases. The V gene's germline CDR1 is MNHNS and CDR2 SASEGT. This CDR3 region has 13 residues. Germline trimming cut 5 bases from V and 7 bases from J; bases unmatched to any gene: 8. CDR3 sequence: CASSSQGRGEQYF. The CDR3 nucleotides are TGTGCCAGCAGTTCACAAGGCAGGGGGGAGCAGTACTTC.

This chain joins TRBV5-1 and TRBJ1-1; 8 bases agree with TRBD1. Germline CDR1 is SGHRS and CDR2 is YFSETQ. The CDR3 loop spans 16 amino acids. The ends lost 0 bases at V and 4 bases at J; junction bases unmatched: 8. The CDR3 sequence is CASSLEAKGQGTEAFF. DNA of the CDR3: TGCGCCAGCAGCTTGGAAGCCAAAGGACAGGGCACTGAAGCTTTCTTT.

This clone was recorded at least ten times. V gene TRBV15 combines with J gene TRBJ1-3; maybe TRBD1 (5 bases). Trimming removed 0 bases at V and 0 bases at J, with 12 bases between. This CDR3 region has 17 residues. Germline-derived CDR1 and CDR2 are LNHNV and YYDKDF (reference sequence). DNA for the CDR3: TGTGCCACCAGCAGAGAAGGTTTAGGGACCTCTGGAAACACCATATATTTT. It specifies CATSREGLGTSGNTIYF.

This clone appeared once. J is TRBJ1-2 and V is TRBV19; D ambiguous. V lost 6 bases to trimming and J lost 4 bases, with 15 bases between them. Germline CDR1 is LNHDA and CDR2 is SQIVND (reference sequence). The CDR3 totals 14 residues. CDR3 DNA: TGTGCCAGTAGCCCTCCAGGTGGGAGCTATGGCTACACCTTC. Protein: CASSPPGGSYGYTF.

In this sample, this clone turned up a few times. The rearrangement joins TRBV6-1 to TRBJ1-5; 10 bases match TRBD1. This CDR3 comprises 14 residues. After removal of 8 bases from V and 1 base from J, the junction contained 2 bases not matched to a gene. From germline, CDR1 is MNHNS and CDR2 SASEGT. CDR3 coding DNA: TGTGCCAGCTGGGACAGGGGAAGCAATCAGCCCCAGCATTTT. Residues: CASWDRGSNQPQHF.

The V and J genes are TRBV2 and TRBJ2-7; 8 nucleotides align to TRBD1. The CDR3 has 15 amino acids. V was clipped by 4 bases and J by 3 bases; unmatched bases: 8. Germline V CDR1 and CDR2: SNHLY, FYNNEI. CDR3 coding DNA: TGTGCCAGCAGTGGGATTTCTACAGGGGGCTACGAGCAGTACTTC. As protein: CASSGISTGGYEQYF. Together with reference TRBV2 and TRBJ2-7, the CDR3 gives the full variable domain: EPEVTQTPSHQVTQMGQEVILRCVPISNHLYFYWYRQILGQKVEFLVSFYNNEISEKSEIFDDQFSVERPDGSNFTLKIRSTKLEDSAMYFCASSGISTGGYEQYFGPGTRLTVT.

The chain couples TRBV7-8 to TRBJ2-5; no firm D call. Germline V CDR1 and CDR2: SGHVS, FQNEAQ. V lost 6 bases, J lost 2 bases, and 13 bases lay in between. The CDR3 consists of 14 residues. The CDR3, as DNA: TGTGCCAGCAGTTTACCGGGCTATCAAGAGACCCAGTACTTC. Protein product: CASSLPGYQETQYF.

The chain recombines TRBV10-3 with TRBJ2-7; 8 bases map to TRBD2. Losses at the gene ends were 0 bases for V and 2 bases for J; bases not matched to a gene: 15. This CDR3 is 19 amino acids long. Germline CDR1 is ENHRY and CDR2 is SYGVKD. Here the CDR3 reads CAISESSLTAGGHPYEQYF. The CDR3 region has the DNA TGTGCCATCAGTGAGTCGAGTCTGACCGCGGGAGGCCACCCCTACGAGCAGTACTTC.

Relative to its sample, this clone is medium-sized. This chain links TRBV4-1 with TRBJ2-2; tentative D call: TRBD1 (5 bases). V lost 4 bases and J lost 8, with 11 bases in between. The germline CDR1 and CDR2 sequences are MGHRA and YSYEKL. The CDR3 sequence is 13 residues long. In nucleotides, the CDR3 is TGCGCCAGCAGCCGTACAGGACCGGGGGAGCTGTTTTTT. Translating gives CASSRTGPGELFF.

With regard to this clone: The junction departs from germline at one end; a sequencing error may be responsible. J is TRBJ2-2 and V is TRBV7-7, with 13 positions matching TRBD2. CDR1 and CDR2 (germline): SSHAT, FNYEAQ (reference sequence). This CDR3 is 19 amino acids long. CDR3 amino acids: CASSTRTSGGLLNTGELFF. Written as DNA, the CDR3 is TGTGCTAGCAGCACGCGGACTAGCGGGGGCCTACTGAACACCGGGGAGCTGTTTTTT.

The chain is built from TRBV18 and TRBJ2-2; D is undetermined. Germline V gene lookup returns CDR1 KGHSH and CDR2 LQKENI. There are 14 residues in the CDR3. V was pared by 3 bases and J by 6 bases, with 11 bases between. The CDR3 region is CASSPELVAGELFF. As DNA, the CDR3 is TGTGCCAGCTCACCCGAGCTCGTCGCCGGGGAGCTGTTTTTT.

This clone is medium-sized (0.01 to 0.1%) in the sample. The rearrangement links TRBV27 to TRBJ1-1, with 8 positions matching TRBD1. Germline CDR1 reads MNHEY; CDR2 reads SMNVEV (reference sequence). V lost 5 bases to trimming and J lost 4 bases; unmatched junction nucleotides: 6. The CDR3 is 14 residues long. The CDR3 region has the DNA TGTGCCAGCAGTCCTCGGACAGGGATCACTGAAGCTTTCTTT. Protein sequence: CASSPRTGITEAFF.

The chain is built from TRBV6-6 and TRBJ2-2; TRBD2 might be the D (5 bases). Trimming removed 7 bases at V and 6 bases at J, with 12 bases between. The germline V gene encodes CDR1 MNHNY and CDR2 SVGAGI (reference sequence). This CDR3 is 13 amino acids long. This CDR3 reads CASTLREAGELFF. The CDR3 region has the DNA TGTGCCAGCACCCTACGGGAAGCCGGGGAGCTGTTTTTT.